Presented here are 5 T cell receptor beta chains from one specimen sequenced in a study of T-cell memory formation after mild COVID-19. TCRdb processed the 5' RACE reads anew with MiXCR; each CDR3 protein has one entry. The data contain almost 350,000 distinct CDR3 sequences, around a fifth of them singletons. The specimen was PBMCs or a T cell subset sorted from them (not recorded which). The source of these receptors is a man aged 18 to 30 who had mild COVID-19 (a few samples of this study predate the infection). Cell type and time point are not known.

This clonotype was seen many times. The V call is TRBV5-6, the J call TRBJ2-3, with 8 positions matching TRBD2. This CDR3 region has 15 residues. V trimming: 4 bases; J trimming: 4 bases; junction bases outside the gene matches: 8. Germline V CDR1 and CDR2: SGHDT, YYEEEE. Written as DNA, the CDR3 is TGTGCCAGCAGCCACGGCGGGGGGACATCAGATACGCAGTATTTT. Amino acid sequence: CASSHGGGTSDTQYF.

This chain uses TRBV2 with TRBJ2-1; 9 bases are shared with TRBD2. CDR1 and CDR2 from the germline V gene are SNHLY and FYNNEI. After removal of 7 bases from V and 6 bases from J, the junction contained 7 bases not matched to a gene. This CDR3 comprises 14 residues. The CDR3 loop is CASKTSGAVNEQFF. DNA of the CDR3: TGTGCCAGCAAGACTAGCGGCGCTGTCAATGAGCAGTTCTTC.

The chain employs TRBV6-6 and TRBJ2-1; the D gene is possibly TRBD2 (5 bases). The CDR3 covers 16 residues. Germline CDR1 MNHNY, CDR2 SVGAGI (reference sequence). V was clipped by 8 bases and J by 15 bases, with 32 bases between them. The CDR3: CASSDGGGLSPVAGFF. The CDR3, as DNA: TGTGCCAGCTCGGACGGTGGAGGACTCTCTCCCGTGGCTGGGTTCTTC.

This clonotype has just a few counts. The chain joins TRBV20-1 to TRBJ1-6; 7 bases fit TRBD1. The germline V gene encodes CDR1 DFQATT and CDR2 SNEGSKA (reference sequence). The V gene end was trimmed by 6 bases and the J gene end by 8 bases; junction bases not matched to a gene: 7. The CDR3 length is 13 residues. The CDR3 loop reads CSATTGAHSPLHF. The CDR3 nucleotides read TGCAGTGCGACCACAGGGGCCCATTCACCCCTCCACTTT.

In its sample, this clonotype was seen a few times. The chain combines TRBV29-1 with TRBJ2-1; the D is unclear. Trimming left V 3 bases short and J 6 bases short, with 9 bases between. CDR1 and CDR2 (germline): SQVTM, ANQGSEA. CDR3 size: 12 residues. CDR3 sequence: CSVDTLRNEQFF. CDR3 in DNA: TGCAGCGTTGATACCCTACGCAATGAGCAGTTCTTC.